These 28 T cell receptor beta chains were all obtained from the same sample, sequenced in a study of blood T cell repertoires in COVID-19. The assay was immunoSEQ multiplex PCR, and TCRdb's table has in-frame clones only and misses some. This sample has roughly 250,000 clones; roughly 80% occur once, and the top ten carry around 7%. Input material: peripheral blood. Source of these receptors: a woman between 50 and 59 years old with acute or convalescent COVID-19.

The chain's CDR3 is CASSLVAGNEQFF. CDR3 bases: TGTGCCAGCAGTTTGGTAGCGGGGAATGAGCAGTTCTTC. V is TRBV12-3 or TRBV12-4 and J is TRBJ2-1; TRBD2 agrees at 8 bases. This CDR3 is built from 13 residues. V gave up 3 bases and J gave up 7 bases; unmatched junction bases: 2.

In its sample, this clone was seen a few times. The gene calls are TRBV6-4 and TRBJ1-1; D is undetermined. From germline, CDR1 is MRHNA and CDR2 SNTAGT. Trimming cost V 0 bases and J 1 base, with 6 bases left between them. CDR3 length: 14 amino acids. In DNA form, the CDR3 reads TGTGCCAGCAGTGACTCTCGGGAGAACACTGAAGCTTTCTTT. This translates into CASSDSRENTEAFF.

This rearrangement joins TRBV9 to TRBJ2-5; possible D gene TRBD2, 6 bases. The V gene's germline CDR1 is SGDLS and CDR2 YYNGEE. V lost 4 bases to trimming and J lost 4 bases, with 17 bases between them. The CDR3 extends over 15 amino acids. CDR3 loop: CASSPRGRMPETQYF. The CDR3 coding sequence is TGTGCCAGCAGCCCACGGGGGAGGATGCCAGAGACCCAGTACTTC.

V gene TRBV7-3 combines with J gene TRBJ1-2, with D unresolved. V lost 0 bases to trimming and J lost 2 bases, with 10 bases between them. Germline values: CDR1 SGHTA, CDR2 FQGTGA. This CDR3 has 15 residues. The CDR3: CASSLTASENYGYTF. The CDR3 nucleotides are TGTGCCAGCAGCTTAACCGCCAGTGAAAACTATGGCTACACCTTC.

The CDR3 DNA sequence: TGTGCCAGCAGCTCAACAGGGGCGGGCACCGGGGAGCTGTTTTTT. Its translation is CASSSTGAGTGELFF. The chain has TRBV5-4 and TRBJ2-2, with TRBD1 matching 7 bases. Germline V gene data show CDR1 as SGHNT and CDR2 as YYREEE (reference sequence). V dropped 3 bases and J dropped 4; count of bases not matched to a gene: 6. The CDR3 runs to 15 residues.

This clone was found once. The chain couples TRBV6-5 to TRBJ1-1, with 7 bases that match TRBD1. J was trimmed by 4 bases and V by 6 bases; bases with no gene match: 2. From germline, CDR1 is MNHEY and CDR2 SVGAGI. The length of the CDR3 is 12 residues. CDR3: CASSNRGTEAFF. The CDR3 coding sequence is TGTGCCAGCAGCAACAGGGGCACTGAAGCTTTCTTT.

The chain employs TRBV3-1 (or the pseudogene TRBV3-2) and TRBJ2-2, with TRBD2 identical over 7 bases. V lost 4 bases to trimming and J lost 6 bases; unmatched junction nucleotides: 8. The germline V gene encodes CDR1 LGHDT and CDR2 YNNKEL (reference sequence). CDR3 size: 15 residues. CDR3 nucleotide sequence: TGTGCCAGCAGCCGGGGAGGGCTCGATGCCGGGGAGCTGTTTTTT. Residues: CASSRGGLDAGELFF.

This clone occurred once. The chain combines TRBV5-1 with TRBJ2-7; TRBD1 might be the D (5 bases). The CDR3 consists of 13 residues. Germline lookup yields CDR1 SGHRS and CDR2 YFSETQ. V shed 2 bases and J shed 3 bases, with 9 bases lying between them. The CDR3 is CASSFTRDYEQYF. CDR3 coding DNA: TGCGCCAGCAGCTTTACCAGGGACTACGAGCAGTACTTC.

The gene calls are TRBV24-1 and TRBJ2-7; the match to TRBD2 covers 7 bases. The germline gives CDR1 KGHDR, CDR2 SFDVKD. V lost 2 bases to trimming and J lost 7 bases; unmatched junction nucleotides: 16. The CDR3 runs 17 residues. This chain's CDR3 is CATSDSGGRASVGEQYF. The CDR3 bases are TGTGCCACCAGTGATTCTGGGGGGAGGGCCTCAGTAGGGGAGCAGTACTTC.

This chain uses TRBV7-9 with TRBJ2-5; 10 bases map to TRBD1. CDR1 SEHNR and CDR2 FQNEAQ come from the germline V gene (reference sequence). The V and J ends lost 4 bases and 6 bases, in that order; junction bases with no gene match: 14. The CDR3 is 17 amino acids. The CDR3 loop is CASSSSSPGQGLKTQYF. The CDR3 DNA is TGTGCCAGCAGCTCCTCGTCTCCGGGACAGGGGCTCAAGACCCAGTACTTC.

The chain joins TRBV7-9 to TRBJ2-3; unclear D gene. V was trimmed by 1 base and J by 6 bases, leaving 5 bases between them. This CDR3 has 12 residues. Germline V gene data show CDR1 as SEHNR and CDR2 as FQNEAQ (reference sequence). The CDR3 sequence is CASSLVSDTQYF. The CDR3 DNA reads TGTGCCAGCAGCTTAGTCTCCGATACGCAGTATTTT.

The chain combines TRBV5-1 with TRBJ1-5; D ambiguous. Trimming removed 3 bases at V and 4 bases at J, with 17 bases between. Germline V gives CDR1 SGHRS, CDR2 YFSETQ. This CDR3 is 16 amino acids long. The CDR3 is CASSSPRWASNQPQHF. The CDR3 DNA follows: TGCGCCAGCAGCTCCCCTCGTTGGGCCTCAAATCAGCCCCAGCATTTT.

V is TRBV19 and J is TRBJ2-5; 7 nucleotides align to TRBD1. This CDR3 region has 18 residues. With 6 bases clipped from V and 2 bases from J, the junction kept 18 bases outside the gene matches. CDR1 and CDR2 (germline): LNHDA, SQIVND (reference sequence). The CDR3 region is CASRGVSRIGTEQETQYF. The DNA for the CDR3 is TGTGCCAGTAGAGGGGTTAGCCGCATTGGGACAGAACAAGAGACCCAGTACTTC.

The chain links TRBV5-8 to TRBJ2-5; D is perhaps TRBD2 (6 bases). V was cut by 9 bases and J by 3 bases, with 21 bases left in between. Germline loops: CDR1 SGHTS, CDR2 YDEGEE. The CDR3 loop spans 15 amino acids. The CDR3 nucleotides are TGTGCCACCCGACCGGGACTGAGGGCAGAAGAGACCCAGTACTTC. This gives the protein CATRPGLRAEETQYF.

The chain links TRBV3-1 (or the pseudogene TRBV3-2) to TRBJ1-4; 7 bases fit TRBD1. The CDR3 covers 16 residues. Germline V lookup: CDR1 LGHDT, CDR2 YNNKEL (reference sequence). The trim removed 1 base at V and 3 bases at J, leaving 5 bases unmatched. This chain's CDR3 is CASSQGTQGANEKLFF. CDR3 coding DNA: TGTGCCAGCAGCCAAGGGACGCAGGGGGCTAATGAAAAACTGTTTTTT.

The J gene is TRBJ2-7, the V gene TRBV5-1; possible D gene TRBD1, 6 bases. The ends were cut back, 4 bases at V and 1 base at J, with 12 bases in the middle. Per germline, CDR1 SGHRS and CDR2 YFSETQ. The length of the CDR3 is 14 residues. The CDR3, as DNA: TGCGCCAGCAGCCAGGACAGTGCGTCCTACGAGCAGTACTTC. Translation gives CASSQDSASYEQYF.

CDR3 sequence: CASSPGQGARNNEQFF. DNA of the CDR3: TGCGCCAGCAGCCCGGGACAGGGGGCGCGGAACAATGAGCAGTTCTTC. This chain uses TRBV5-1 with TRBJ2-1, with TRBD1 matching 12 bases. The CDR3 is 16 residues long. Germline CDR1 is SGHRS and CDR2 is YFSETQ. V lost 4 bases and J lost 5; bases outside the gene matches: 7.

The V call is TRBV4-1, the J call TRBJ2-7; D not resolved. The germline V gene encodes CDR1 MGHRA and CDR2 YSYEKL. With 2 bases removed from V and 3 bases from J, the gap between germline ends came to 11 bases. There are 14 residues in the CDR3. CDR3 nucleotides: TGCGCCAGCAGCCAAACTCTTTCCAACTACGAGCAGTACTTC. Its translation is CASSQTLSNYEQYF.

This clone was observed once. V gene TRBV12-3 or TRBV12-4 combines with J gene TRBJ1-1; no firm D call. Trimming left V 2 bases short and J 7 bases short, with 8 bases between. CDR3 length: 12 amino acids. The CDR3 loop is CASSLFVSEAFF. The DNA for the CDR3 is TGTGCCAGCAGTTTATTCGTCAGTGAAGCTTTCTTT.

The chain uses TRBV27 and TRBJ2-1; 12 bases agree with TRBD2. The V gene's germline CDR1 is MNHEY and CDR2 SMNVEV (reference sequence). CDR3 size: 15 residues. V lost 6 bases to trimming and J lost 3 bases; unmatched junction nucleotides: 3. CDR3 DNA sequence: TGTGCCAGCAGCTGGACTAGCGGGAACTACAATGAGCAGTTCTTC. Its protein is CASSWTSGNYNEQFF.

The chain couples TRBV10-3 to TRBJ2-2; perhaps TRBD2 as D (6 bases). The germline gives CDR1 ENHRY, CDR2 SYGVKD. V gave up 5 bases and J gave up 6 bases, with 13 bases separating them. The CDR3 contains 14 residues. CDR3: CAISWDSGPGELFF. DNA for the CDR3: TGTGCCATCAGTTGGGACTCAGGCCCCGGGGAGCTGTTTTTT.

The chain uses TRBV19 and TRBJ2-7, with 12 positions matching TRBD2. Germline trimming cut 5 bases from V and 6 bases from J; bases unmatched to any gene: 8. Per germline, CDR1 LNHDA and CDR2 SQIVND (reference sequence). This CDR3 has 15 amino acids. CDR3 region: CASSPLAGGPSEQYF. CDR3 in DNA: TGTGCCAGTAGTCCCCTAGCGGGAGGGCCTTCCGAGCAGTACTTC.

This clone was found once. V usage is TRBV9 and J usage is TRBJ1-5, with TRBD1 as a possible D gene (5 bases). The CDR3 contains 17 residues. V was cut by 4 bases and J by 0 bases, with 17 bases left in between. The germline gives CDR1 SGDLS, CDR2 YYNGEE. Here the CDR3 reads CASSPPGRAYSNQPQHF. CDR3 nucleotide sequence: TGTGCCAGCAGCCCTCCGGGCAGGGCGTATAGCAATCAGCCCCAGCATTTT.

This clone was recorded once. This chain uses TRBV4-3 with TRBJ2-7; 10 bases line up with TRBD2. There are 15 residues in the CDR3. Germline V lookup: CDR1 LGHNA, CDR2 YSLEER. J was trimmed by 2 bases and V by 1 base; bases with no gene match: 2. CDR3 in DNA: TGCGCCAGCAGCCAAGGACTAGCGGGTGCCTACGAGCAGTACTTC. Translation: CASSQGLAGAYEQYF.

The chain links TRBV4-1 to TRBJ2-3; D unresolved. Germline V gives CDR1 MGHRA, CDR2 YSYEKL. This CDR3 is 11 amino acids long. V was cut by 5 bases and J by 3 bases, with 3 bases left in between. CDR3 region: CASSSTDTQYF. DNA of the CDR3: TGCGCCAGCAGCTCGACAGATACGCAGTATTTT.

CDR3 protein: CASSPKGERGLVTGELFF. The DNA of the CDR3 is TGCGCCAGCAGCCCCAAGGGGGAGCGGGGGCTCGTCACCGGGGAGCTGTTTTTT. The rearrangement uses TRBV4-1 and TRBJ2-2; 8 bases match TRBD2. Germline values: CDR1 MGHRA, CDR2 YSYEKL. V dropped 4 bases and J dropped 4; count of bases not matched to a gene: 14. The length of the CDR3 is 18 residues.

The chain joins TRBV3-1 (or the pseudogene TRBV3-2) to TRBJ2-3, with 8 bases aligning to TRBD2. The CDR3 is made up of 15 amino acids. V dropped 1 base and J dropped 5; count of bases not matched to a gene: 5. CDR1 is LGHDT and CDR2 is YNNKEL in the germline V gene (reference sequence). CDR3: CASSQVRTSLDTQYF. The CDR3 bases are TGTGCCAGCAGCCAAGTCAGGACTAGCCTAGATACGCAGTATTTT.

The rearrangement uses TRBV19 and TRBJ2-7, with 7 bases lining up with TRBD1. The CDR3 is 14 amino acids. J lost 6 bases, V lost 4 bases, and 9 bases had no gene match. Germline V gene data show CDR1 as LNHDA and CDR2 as SQIVND (reference sequence). As DNA, the CDR3 is TGTGCCAGTAGTACGACAGGGCCGCCCTCCGAGCAGTACTTC. Residues: CASSTTGPPSEQYF.